This is a list of T cell receptor beta chains from one sample in a study of blood T cell repertoires in COVID-19. Measured with immunoSEQ multiplex PCR; TCRdb has only the in-frame clones, and not every one. The sample lists 200,000 to 250,000 clones, around 89% occurring once. Sequenced material: PBMCs or T cells enriched from blood (not recorded which). These receptors came from a woman in her twenties or thirties who had recovered from COVID-19. Each CDR3 is given with its conserved first and last residue. Fields, in order: V gene, J gene, clone size, D gene, CDR3 protein, CDR3 DNA. A D gene is named only where the DNA matches it firmly. Not every row has a clone size; where given, it reads once, few, many or a size class.

>TRBV10-3|TRBJ2-3|-|TRBD1
CAISESQGGRTDTQYF
TGTGCCATCAGTGAATCACAGGGGGGTAGAACAGATACGCAGTATTTT
>TRBV2|TRBJ2-5|-|TRBD2
CASSAGLAQETQYF
TGTGCCAGCAGTGCGGGACTAGCCCAAGAGACCCAGTACTTC
>TRBV13|TRBJ1-1|-|TRBD1
CASSLDRGINTEAFF
TGTGCCAGCAGCTTAGACAGGGGGATTAACACTGAAGCTTTCTTT
>TRBV11-2|TRBJ2-2|-|-
CASSLGSVGELFF
TGTGCCAGCAGCTTAGGTTCCGTCGGGGAGCTGTTTTTT
>TRBV12-3/TRBV12-4|TRBJ1-5|-|-
CASRRDSNQPQHF
TGTGCCAGCCGACGGGATAGCAATCAGCCCCAGCATTTT
>TRBV13|TRBJ2-5|-|-
CASTERGSTQETQYF
TGTGCCAGCACCGAAAGGGGATCTACCCAAGAGACCCAGTACTTC
>TRBV4-1|TRBJ1-1|-|TRBD1
CASSHRQGITEAFF
TGCGCCAGCAGCCACCGACAGGGGATAACTGAAGCTTTCTTT
>TRBV19|TRBJ2-1|-|TRBD2
CASSISGGAVNEQFF
TGTGCCAGTAGTATTAGCGGGGGGGCCGTAAATGAGCAGTTCTTC
>TRBV6-5|TRBJ2-3|-|-
CASTWGSDTQYF
TGTGCCAGCACCTGGGGCTCAGATACGCAGTATTTT
>TRBV2|TRBJ2-5|-|TRBD1
CASSWTGQETQYF
TGTGCCAGCAGTTGGACAGGCCAAGAGACCCAGTACTTC
>TRBV7-2|TRBJ2-1|-|-
CASSLGRTPGIDEQFF
TGTGCCAGCAGCTTAGGCCGGACCCCAGGGATCGATGAGCAGTTCTTC
>TRBV4-2|TRBJ1-2|-|-
CASSRDTKNYGYTF
TGTGCCAGCAGCCGAGACACTAAAAACTATGGCTACACCTTC
>TRBV4-3|TRBJ2-1|many|TRBD2
CASSRGIAGVPYNEQFF
TGCGCCAGCAGCCGAGGTATCGCGGGGGTCCCCTACAATGAGCAGTTCTTC
>TRBV7-2|TRBJ2-2|-|TRBD2
CATAPWGAGGSTGELFF
TGTGCCACCGCCCCTTGGGGCGCGGGGGGGAGCACCGGGGAGCTGTTTTTT